The clone carrying this T cell receptor beta chain showed up many times. Its antigen is undetermined. Trimming removed 4 bases at V and 7 bases at J, with 16 bases between. CDR3 length: 15 amino acids. CDR1 SGHTA and CDR2 FQGNSA come from the germline V gene. By quantitative 5'-RACE with molecular barcodes, the TCR beta libraries were made. TCRdb reanalysed the 5' RACE reads using MiXCR and keeps one entry per CDR3 protein. Of roughly 490,000 distinct CDR3 sequences in the sample, roughly 5% were seen once. This specimen belongs to a study of CD8 T cells in ankylosing spondylitis. Points from the study as a whole: One TCR beta motif, made up of eight highly homologous variants, appeared characteristic of ankylosing spondylitis blood. Significant enrichment of disease-linked clones was reportedly seen in matched ankylosing spondylitis synovial fluid.

The receptor was isolated from a male donor with ankylosing spondylitis. Specimen: blood, either unsorted or a sorted T cell fraction (not recorded which). The chain couples TRBV7-2 to TRBJ2-2; D might be TRBD2 (6 bases). CDR3 in amino acids: CASSYFWEVDGELFF. CDR3 nucleotides: TGTGCCAGCAGCTATTTTTGGGAGGTGGACGGGGAGCTGTTTTTT. The variable domain in full, completed from reference TRBV7-2 and TRBJ2-2, reads GAGVSQSPSNKVTEKGKDVELRCDPISGHTALYWYRQSLGQGLEFLIYFQGNSAPDKSGLPSDRFSAERTGGSVSTLTIQRTQQEDSAVYLCASSYFWEVDGELFFGEGSRLTVL.